This T cell receptor (beta chain) is from a study of cytotoxic CD8 clonotypes in ibrutinib-treated CLL (dated by TCRdb to the early 2020s). Background on the whole study: The cohort included roughly 15 treatment-naive and ten to eleven relapsed/refractory patients; roughly 17 were IGHV unmutated. Partial responses were observed in 24 patients and complete responses in 2; after a median follow-up of 68 months, remission was maintained in approximately 14 patients and progression was observed in roughly 12. Samples at response were collected after a median of roughly 13 months of treatment, with a range of about 6 to 40 months. On average, each sample yielded some 250,000 productive templates and tens of thousands of productive rearrangements. Of the approximately 87 people in the trial, approximately 24 had longitudinal samples available. Cryopreserved peripheral blood mononuclear cells were collected at three points: before therapy, at response, and at either sustained remission or disease progression. Every remission and progressive disease sample was obtained while ibrutinib was still being received by the patients. The study at large found these results: Baseline clonality was found to be higher than that of age-matched healthy donors and was strongly correlated with circulating CD8+ T-cell counts. An increase in clonality was observed at ibrutinib response, with clonality remaining stable during sustained remission and falling back toward baseline at progression. Public clonotypes were rare and either shrank or stayed stable during treatment, and the rise in clonality at ibrutinib response reflected expansion of private clonotypes. Sampling times were not matched between patients in sustained remission and patients whose disease was progressing, and lymph node repertoires were not examined.

In this sample, this clone turned up a few times. Its recognized antigen is unknown. One base away there is no much larger clone; base qualities are not given. Via the germline V gene (reference sequence), CDR1 is WNHNN and CDR2 SYGVQD. From the cysteine through the phenylalanine, the CDR3 covers 15 amino acids. This entry keeps only the CDR3 DNA: 45 bases, framed from base 1. The junction shows trimming of 7 bases on V and 5 bases on J, and the gene matches do not reach 8 bases of it. A MiSeq instrument was used for deep resolution sequencing, which targeted depths ranging from 1 in 1 million up to 1 in 200,000 T cells, with coverage averaging 10x for each clonotype. The immunoSEQ hsTCRB Kit was used to generate TCR beta libraries. In the authors' own workflow: Data were analyzed with ImmunoSEQ Data Assistant and ImmunoSEQ Analyzer, with V, D and J genes assigned per IMGT definitions. Clonality, which ranges from 0 to 1, was calculated as one minus the normalized Shannon entropy of productive rearrangement frequencies. Only overrepresented clonotypes making up at least 0.05% of the repertoire of each patient were included in the public clonotype analysis. Thirteen repertoires from age-matched healthy donors, obtained from immuneACCESS, served as clonality controls. Here the immuneACCESS table is served through TCRdb, limited to in-frame sequences with V and J called. Missing clones are a known gap in these copies; in checked studies unresolved V genes cover under half, and the rest lacks a known reason. The V and J calls and clone size come from that table; D and trimming were worked out from the DNA. The sample table lists around 140,000 clones, 65% to 85% of them with a count of one. Less than 8.5% of the sample rests with the top ten.

For TCR beta library preparation, roughly 2 micrograms of genomic DNA were extracted from the cryopreserved PBMCs. High-throughput TCR beta sequencing was performed on longitudinal blood samples from CLL patients receiving ibrutinib monotherapy. The patients were enrolled in a single-center, open-label phase 2 trial of ibrutinib monotherapy. The sample was PBMCs, taken after 36 months of ibrutinib treatment. This sequence uses TRBV10-1 and TRBJ2-2; 9 junctional bases match TRBD1. The source is a human donor with chronic lymphocytic leukemia. The CDR3 reads as follows: CASTQQGASTGELFF. DNA sequence: TGCGCCAGCACCCAACAGGGGGCGAGTACCGGGGAGCTGTTTTTT.